This T cell receptor beta chain emerged from a study of T cell responses to AZD1222 COVID-19 vaccine. Broader study findings: White British people made up most donors, females outnumbered males, and clonal diversity was possibly underestimated. At baseline, seropositivity was found in only 6 or 7 AZD1222 recipients.

The CDR3 length is 17 residues. With 5 bases clipped from V and 0 bases from J, the junction kept 6 bases outside the gene matches. Germline assignment: CDR1 LNHDA and CDR2 SQIVND (reference sequence). Repertoires were generated with immunoSEQ multiplex PCR, while TCRdb's copy carries only in-frame clones and drops some. The table shows roughly 110,000 clones, with roughly nine tenths occurring only once. Details on this clone: As yet, its antigen is unknown.

Pooled together were second doses at about 4 or about 12 weeks. The rearrangement joins TRBV19 to TRBJ1-6, with 8 bases identical to TRBD1. This TCR derives from an adult who received the AZD1222 COVID-19 vaccine. Sequenced material: peripheral blood, taken 28 days after the second AZD1222 dose. Here the CDR3 reads CASSSRDRSSYNSPLHF. The CDR3 region has the DNA TGTGCCAGTAGTTCCCGGGACAGGAGCTCCTATAATTCACCCCTCCACTTT.